Following are 2 T cell receptor beta chains from one sample sequenced in a study of T cells in Graves' hyperthyroidism and ophthalmopathy. TCR beta CDR3 regions were amplified from RNA. With the HTBI primer set, the TCR CDR3 went through a first round of RT-PCR. MiXCR, applied by TCRdb to the multiplex PCR reads, yields one record per CDR3 protein. Of around 500,000 distinct CDR3 sequences listed, 13% to 15% are singletons. Sequenced: blood. The source of these receptors is a woman between 18 and 29 years old with Graves' hyperthyroidism.

This clonotype was counted ten times or more. The chain is built from TRBV6-5 and TRBJ1-3, with D uncertain. This CDR3 has 14 amino acids. Trimming took 0 bases from V and 2 from J, leaving 5 bases between them. Germline loops: CDR1 MNHEY, CDR2 SVGAGI. In DNA, the CDR3 is TGTGCCAGCAGTTACTCGGGAGCTGGAAACACCATATATTTT. Its translation: CASSYSGAGNTIYF.

This clonotype was seen many times. The chain recombines TRBV6-1 with TRBJ2-2; 9 positions agree with TRBD2. The CDR3 extends over 16 amino acids. The junction had 8 bases not matched to a gene; V was cut back by 5 bases and J by 4 bases. CDR1 and CDR2 from the germline V gene are MNHNS and SASEGT. The chain's CDR3 is CASSKGGGRATGELFF. The CDR3 bases are TGTGCCAGCAGTAAAGGGGGCGGGAGGGCCACCGGGGAGCTGTTTTTT.